A single sample is the source of the 21 T cell receptor beta chains below, sequenced in a study of response to subunit inactivated influenza vaccine. Using its own MiXCR run on the RT-PCR reads, TCRdb lists one record per CDR3 protein. The repertoire holds fewer than 550,000 distinct CDR3 sequences, with around 25% as singletons. The sample here was CD4+ T cells sorted from PBMCs, taken more than 4 days after vaccination. The origin of the receptors is a man between 50 and 59 years old who received an inactivated influenza vaccine.

This chain connects TRBV10-3 to TRBJ2-3; 9 bases line up with TRBD2. Unmatched junction bases numbered 10, after V lost 6 bases and J lost 6 bases. The CDR3 extends over 15 amino acids. Germline V lookup: CDR1 ENHRY, CDR2 SYGVKD. The CDR3 sequence: CAISQGRSGGDTQYF. As DNA, the CDR3 is TGTGCCATCAGCCAGGGGAGAAGCGGGGGGGATACGCAGTATTTT.

This clonotype was recorded a few times. This chain uses TRBV29-1 with TRBJ2-1; a possible D gene is TRBD2 (6 bases). CDR3 length: 14 amino acids. Germline V lookup: CDR1 SQVTM, CDR2 ANQGSEA. V gave up 5 bases and J gave up 8 bases, with 19 bases separating them. The CDR3 loop is CSVLRRGPVDEQFF. The CDR3, as DNA: TGCAGCGTTTTAAGGAGGGGCCCTGTGGATGAGCAGTTCTTC.

The rearrangement links TRBV10-3 to TRBJ2-5; no reliable D call. Germline V gene sequence: CDR1 ENHRY, CDR2 SYGVKD. This CDR3 has 14 amino acids. V shed 4 bases and J shed 1 base, with 10 bases lying between them. The CDR3 loop is CAISGSGSQETQYF. CDR3 bases: TGTGCCATCAGTGGTTCGGGTTCCCAAGAGACCCAGTACTTC.

V and J are TRBV3-1 and TRBJ2-7, with D possibly TRBD1 on 6 matching bases. Trimming took off 3 bases at V and 7 bases at J, with 13 bases between the two ends. The CDR3 sequence is 13 residues long. The germline gives CDR1 LGHDT, CDR2 YNNKEL (reference sequence). CDR3 DNA sequence: TGTGCCAGCAGCCATCATGACAGGTTTGAGCAGTACTTC. Translation: CASSHHDRFEQYF.

This clonotype has only a few counts. The chain combines TRBV2 with TRBJ2-7; the D gene is possibly TRBD2 (5 bases). This CDR3 is 15 amino acids long. Trimming shortened V by 6 bases and J by 3 bases, and 18 bases separated the two germline ends. Germline V gives CDR1 SNHLY, CDR2 FYNNEI. Here the CDR3 DNA reads TGTGCCAGCAGGGTCTCGGGAAGCCCCCTCTACGAGCAGTACTTC. This translates into CASRVSGSPLYEQYF.

This clonotype was counted only a few times. This chain uses TRBV29-1 with TRBJ2-7; TRBD1 might be the D (6 bases). The CDR3 loop spans 13 amino acids. V was shortened by 5 bases and J by 5 bases, with 16 bases between the two germline ends. Germline CDR1 and CDR2: SQVTM and ANQGSEA. CDR3 protein: CSVRTEKTDEQYF. The CDR3 DNA sequence: TGCAGCGTTCGGACAGAAAAAACCGACGAGCAGTACTTC.

This chain connects TRBV29-1 to TRBJ2-5; D is undetermined. Trimming cost V 2 bases and J 7 bases, with 5 bases left between them. The CDR3 totals 10 residues. Germline V gene data show CDR1 as SQVTM and CDR2 as ANQGSEA. The CDR3 loop reads CSVESGTQYF. CDR3 coding DNA: TGCAGCGTTGAATCCGGGACCCAGTACTTC.

The rearrangement joins TRBV20-1 to TRBJ2-7; 7 bases are a match to TRBD1. The V and J ends lost 1 base and 5 bases, in that order; junction bases with no gene match: 8. This CDR3 spans 14 amino acids. CDR1 DFQATT and CDR2 SNEGSKA come from the germline V gene (reference sequence). CDR3 sequence (DNA): TGCAGTGCTAGAGCCACGACAGGGCCCCACGAGCAGTACTTC. Translated, it gives CSARATTGPHEQYF.

On this clonotype: It may be a read error: a sequence one base away is much more abundant. The chain employs TRBV3-1 and TRBJ2-7; either TRBD1 or TRBD2 may supply D (5 bases each). Germline assignment: CDR1 LGHDT and CDR2 YNNKEL (reference sequence). The CDR3 contains 14 residues. CDR3 nucleotides: TGTGCCAGCATAAGTCAGGGAAAGGTTAGGGAGCAGCACTTC. It is translated as CASISQGKVREQHF.

The gene calls are TRBV6-1 and TRBJ1-4, with 9 bases identical to TRBD1. After removal of 5 bases from V and 1 base from J, the junction contained 5 bases not matched to a gene. Germline CDR1 MNHNS, CDR2 SASEGT. CDR3 size: 16 residues. The CDR3 coding sequence is TGTGCCAGCAGTACCGGGACAGGGAGAACTAATGAAAAACTGTTTTTT. Amino acid sequence: CASSTGTGRTNEKLFF.

A few counts support this clonotype. The chain joins TRBV6-2 or TRBV6-3 to TRBJ2-5; the D is unclear. The CDR3 sequence is 12 residues long. Germline-derived CDR1 and CDR2 are MNHEY and SVGEGT. With 2 bases removed from V and 5 bases from J, the gap between germline ends came to 6 bases. CDR3 amino acids: CASSYVGETQYF. In DNA, the CDR3 is TGTGCCAGCAGTTACGTGGGTGAGACCCAGTACTTC.

The chain carries TRBV5-6 and TRBJ1-1; D remains unclear. Trimming stripped 3 bases from V and 3 bases from J, with 12 bases between. CDR1 is SGHDT and CDR2 is YYEEEE in the germline V gene. The CDR3 consists of 14 residues. The CDR3 sequence: CASSYYLQYTEAFF. The CDR3 coding sequence is TGTGCCAGCAGCTACTACCTTCAATACACTGAAGCTTTCTTT.

The CDR3 nucleotides are TGCGCCAGCAGCTTCAGATGGGGGGACACCGGGGAGCTGTTTTTT. Its protein is CASSFRWGDTGELFF. The chain employs TRBV5-1 and TRBJ2-2; perhaps TRBD2 as D (6 bases). Trimming took 2 bases from V and 3 from J, leaving 11 bases between them. CDR1 SGHRS and CDR2 YFSETQ come from the germline V gene. This CDR3 contains 15 residues.

Only one count was recorded for this clonotype. The chain carries TRBV4-1 and TRBJ1-2; the D gene is possibly TRBD1 (6 bases). The CDR3 spans 15 residues. CDR1 is MGHRA, CDR2 YSYEKL, per germline. The V gene lost 0 bases and the J gene lost 8 bases, with 16 bases spanning the gap. In DNA, the CDR3 is TGCGCCAGCAGCCAAGATAGGGGGGTTTCGGGCGGCTACACCTTC. This encodes CASSQDRGVSGGYTF.

This clonotype was counted between two and nine times. The chain combines TRBV6-1 with TRBJ2-1; 14 bases line up with TRBD2. The germline V gene has CDR1 MNHNS and CDR2 SASEGT. The CDR3 consists of 18 residues. The V and J ends lost 6 bases and 6 bases, in that order; junction bases with no gene match: 13. The CDR3 nucleotides are TGTGCCAGCAGGGGAGGGCCGGGACTAGCGGGAGTAGGCAATGAGCAGTTCTTC. Protein product: CASRGGPGLAGVGNEQFF.

The CDR3 DNA follows: TGCAGTGCTAGACGACAGGGGATTTTGGAGCAGTACTTC. It translates to CSARRQGILEQYF. V gene TRBV20-1 combines with J gene TRBJ2-7; TRBD1 matches 8 bases. V trimming: 2 bases; J trimming: 7 bases; junction bases outside the gene matches: 7. The germline V gene encodes CDR1 DFQATT and CDR2 SNEGSKA (reference sequence). The CDR3 extends over 13 amino acids.

Remarks on this clonotype: At one boundary the junction diverges from the germline segment, which might be a read error. This chain joins TRBV6-2 or TRBV6-3 and TRBJ2-1; 7 bases align to TRBD2. The CDR3 is made up of 16 amino acids. Germline values: CDR1 MNHEY, CDR2 SVGEGT. CDR3 in DNA: TGTGCCAGCAGTAGATCGGGGGGAGTGGCCTACACTGAGCAGTTCTTC. It translates to CASSRSGGVAYTEQFF.

This clonotype was seen a few times. This chain joins TRBV7-9 and TRBJ1-1; D unclear. CDR1 is SEHNR, CDR2 FQNEAQ, per germline (reference sequence). The V end lost 10 bases, the J end lost 3 bases, and 12 bases lay between the germline ends. This CDR3 region has 12 residues. The CDR3 sequence: CATEAGDTEAFF. The CDR3 DNA is TGTGCCACCGAAGCAGGAGACACTGAAGCTTTCTTT.

The table lists this clonotype with many counts. The chain is built from TRBV7-9 and TRBJ2-5, with D possibly matching TRBD2 (6 bases). The length of the CDR3 is 13 residues. V gave up 5 bases and J gave up 5 bases, with 12 bases separating them. Germline-derived CDR1 and CDR2 are SEHNR and FQNEAQ (reference sequence). The CDR3 is CASSPVGRETQYF. CDR3 nucleotide sequence: TGTGCCAGCAGCCCCGTTGGGAGGGAGACCCAGTACTTC.

The rearrangement links TRBV7-2 to TRBJ2-1; 7 bases are a match to TRBD1. This CDR3 comprises 11 residues. Germline values: CDR1 SGHTA, CDR2 FQGNSA. Losses at the gene ends were 5 bases for V and 15 bases for J; bases not matched to a gene: 7. This CDR3 is CASSLNDRVFF. In nucleotides, the CDR3 is TGTGCCAGCAGCCTGAATGACAGGGTGTTCTTC.

This clonotype was seen ten or more times. The gene calls are TRBV10-3 and TRBJ2-1, with 10 bases fitting TRBD2. The CDR3 has 12 residues. Losses at the gene ends were 10 bases for V and 8 bases for J; bases not matched to a gene: 5. Germline V lookup: CDR1 ENHRY, CDR2 SYGVKD. For the CDR3, the DNA is TGTGCCACCAGCGGGAGGGGAGATGAGCAGTTCTTC. It is translated as CATSGRGDEQFF.